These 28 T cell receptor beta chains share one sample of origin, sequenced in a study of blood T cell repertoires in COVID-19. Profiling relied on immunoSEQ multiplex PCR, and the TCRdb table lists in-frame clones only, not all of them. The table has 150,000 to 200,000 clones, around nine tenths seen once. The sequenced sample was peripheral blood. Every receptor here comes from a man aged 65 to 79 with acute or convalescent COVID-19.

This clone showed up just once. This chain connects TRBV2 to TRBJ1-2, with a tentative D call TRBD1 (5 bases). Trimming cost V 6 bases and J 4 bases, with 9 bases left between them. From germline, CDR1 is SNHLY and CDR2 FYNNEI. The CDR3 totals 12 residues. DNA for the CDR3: TGTGCCAGCAGCGACAGACCCTATGGCTACACCTTC. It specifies CASSDRPYGYTF.

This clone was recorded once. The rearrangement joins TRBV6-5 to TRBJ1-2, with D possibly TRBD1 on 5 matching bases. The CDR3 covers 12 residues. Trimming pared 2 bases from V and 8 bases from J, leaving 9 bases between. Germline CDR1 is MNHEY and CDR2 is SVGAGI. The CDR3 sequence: CASSYQGSGYTF. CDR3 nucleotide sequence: TGTGCCAGCAGTTACCAGGGATCAGGCTACACCTTC.

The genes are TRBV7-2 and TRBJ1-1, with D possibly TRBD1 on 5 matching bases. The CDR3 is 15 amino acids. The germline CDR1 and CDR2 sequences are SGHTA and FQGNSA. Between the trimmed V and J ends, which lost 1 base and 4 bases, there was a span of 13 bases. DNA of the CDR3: TGTGCCAGCAGCTTAGGCCTGGGGGGGGGCACTGAAGCTTTCTTT. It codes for CASSLGLGGGTEAFF.

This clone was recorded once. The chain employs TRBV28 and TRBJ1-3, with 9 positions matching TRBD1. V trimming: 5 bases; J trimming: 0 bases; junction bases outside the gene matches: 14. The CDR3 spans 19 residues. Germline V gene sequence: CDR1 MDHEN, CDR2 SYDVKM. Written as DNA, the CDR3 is TGTGCCAGCAGTCTCACAGGGGGCGTAGCCGTTAGCTCTGGAAACACCATATATTTT. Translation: CASSLTGGVAVSSGNTIYF.

CDR3 in amino acids: CSVRQGPGYTF. The CDR3 coding sequence is TGCAGCGTTAGACAGGGCCCCGGCTACACCTTC. The V call is TRBV29-1, the J call TRBJ1-2; 7 bases align to TRBD1. CDR3 size: 11 residues. J was trimmed by 8 bases and V by 5 bases; bases with no gene match: 5. Germline V gene sequence: CDR1 SQVTM, CDR2 ANQGSEA.

The CDR3 sequence: CASSPRSTGYTF. The DNA of the CDR3 is TGTGCCAGCAGCCCCCGTAGTACGGGCTACACCTTC. V and J are TRBV7-2 and TRBJ1-2; unclear D gene. CDR1 SGHTA and CDR2 FQGNSA come from the germline V gene. CDR3 length equals 12 residues. V lost 5 bases to trimming and J lost 8 bases, with 12 bases between them.

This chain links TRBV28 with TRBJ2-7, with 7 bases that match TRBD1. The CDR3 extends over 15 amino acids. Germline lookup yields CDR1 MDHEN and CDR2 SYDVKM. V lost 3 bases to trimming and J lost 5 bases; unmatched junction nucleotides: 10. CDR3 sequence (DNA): TGTGCCAGCAGTTTTTATTTCACAGGGGTTGACGAGCAGTACTTC. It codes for CASSFYFTGVDEQYF.

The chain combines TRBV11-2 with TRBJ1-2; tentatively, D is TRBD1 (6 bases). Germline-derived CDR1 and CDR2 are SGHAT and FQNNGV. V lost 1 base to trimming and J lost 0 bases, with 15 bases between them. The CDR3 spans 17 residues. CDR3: CASSLGHRAGANYGYTF. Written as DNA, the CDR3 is TGTGCCAGCAGCTTAGGGCACAGGGCGGGGGCTAACTATGGCTACACCTTC.

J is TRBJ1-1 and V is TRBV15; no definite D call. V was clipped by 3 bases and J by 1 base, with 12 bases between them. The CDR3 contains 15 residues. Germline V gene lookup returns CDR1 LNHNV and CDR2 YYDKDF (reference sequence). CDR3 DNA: TGTGCCACCAGCAGCCCAGTGTCGGGGAACACTGAAGCTTTCTTT. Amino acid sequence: CATSSPVSGNTEAFF.

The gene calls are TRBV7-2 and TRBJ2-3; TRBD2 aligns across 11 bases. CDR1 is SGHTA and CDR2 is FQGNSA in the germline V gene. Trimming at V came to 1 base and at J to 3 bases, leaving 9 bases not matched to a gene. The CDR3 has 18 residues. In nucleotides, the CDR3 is TGTGCCAGCAGCTTAGTTCGGCTAGCGGGGGGCGGTACAGATACGCAGTATTTT. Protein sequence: CASSLVRLAGGGTDTQYF.

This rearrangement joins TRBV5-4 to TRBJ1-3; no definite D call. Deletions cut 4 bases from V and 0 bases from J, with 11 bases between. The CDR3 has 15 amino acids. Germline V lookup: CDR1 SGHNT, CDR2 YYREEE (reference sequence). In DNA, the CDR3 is TGTGCCAGCAGCCCGGACGAGGGCTCTGGAAACACCATATATTTT. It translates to CASSPDEGSGNTIYF.

The CDR3 DNA sequence: TGTGCCAGCAGTTTCCAGGGGAATGGAGACTATGGCTACACCTTC. Protein sequence: CASSFQGNGDYGYTF. This rearrangement joins TRBV28 to TRBJ1-2, with D tentatively TRBD1 (6 bases). Germline assignment: CDR1 MDHEN and CDR2 SYDVKM. Deletions cut 3 bases from V and 3 bases from J, with 14 bases between. The CDR3 contains 15 residues.

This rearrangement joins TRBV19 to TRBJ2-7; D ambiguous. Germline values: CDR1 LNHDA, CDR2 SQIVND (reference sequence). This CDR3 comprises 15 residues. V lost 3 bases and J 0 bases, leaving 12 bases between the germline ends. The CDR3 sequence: CASSIGLRSSYEQYF. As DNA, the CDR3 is TGTGCCAGTAGTATCGGCCTTAGGAGCTCCTACGAGCAGTACTTC.

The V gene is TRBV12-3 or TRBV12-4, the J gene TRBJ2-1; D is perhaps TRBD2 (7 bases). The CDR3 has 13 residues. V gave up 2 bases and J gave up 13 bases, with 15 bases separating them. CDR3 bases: TGTGCCAGCAGTTTAAGTGGGGGGGGCCCTCAGTTCTTC. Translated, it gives CASSLSGGGPQFF.

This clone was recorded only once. The CDR3 coding sequence is TGTGCCAGTAGTATAAGTGGGACAGGGGTTTACGAGCAGTACTTC. It yields the protein CASSISGTGVYEQYF. J is TRBJ2-7 and V is TRBV19; 10 nucleotides line up with TRBD1. The ends lost 2 bases at V and 4 bases at J; junction bases unmatched: 5. The CDR3 contains 15 residues. Germline CDR1 is LNHDA and CDR2 is SQIVND (reference sequence).

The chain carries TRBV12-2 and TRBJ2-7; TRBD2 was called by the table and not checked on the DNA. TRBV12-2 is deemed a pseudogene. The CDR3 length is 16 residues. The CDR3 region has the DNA TGTGCAAGTCGCTCCAAGGGGGGGGTCCCCTCCTACGAGCAGTACTTC. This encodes CASRSKGGVPSYEQYF.

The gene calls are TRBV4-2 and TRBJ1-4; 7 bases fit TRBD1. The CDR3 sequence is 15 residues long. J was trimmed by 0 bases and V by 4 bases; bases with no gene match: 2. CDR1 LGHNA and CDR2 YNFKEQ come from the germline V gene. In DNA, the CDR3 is TGTGCCAGCAGCCGAGGGGGCGCAACTAATGAAAAACTGTTTTTT. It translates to CASSRGGATNEKLFF.

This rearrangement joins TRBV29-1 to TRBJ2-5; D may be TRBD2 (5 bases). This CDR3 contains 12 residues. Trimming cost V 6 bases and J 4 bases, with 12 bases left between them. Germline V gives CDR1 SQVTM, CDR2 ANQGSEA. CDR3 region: CSVDPRGETQYF. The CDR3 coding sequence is TGCAGCGTCGACCCTCGGGGAGAGACCCAGTACTTC.

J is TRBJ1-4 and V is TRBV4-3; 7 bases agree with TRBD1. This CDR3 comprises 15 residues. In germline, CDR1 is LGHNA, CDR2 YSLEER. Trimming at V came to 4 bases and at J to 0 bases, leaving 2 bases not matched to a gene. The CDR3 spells CASSLGTATNEKLFF. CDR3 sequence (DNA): TGCGCCAGCAGCCTCGGGACAGCAACTAATGAAAAACTGTTTTTT.

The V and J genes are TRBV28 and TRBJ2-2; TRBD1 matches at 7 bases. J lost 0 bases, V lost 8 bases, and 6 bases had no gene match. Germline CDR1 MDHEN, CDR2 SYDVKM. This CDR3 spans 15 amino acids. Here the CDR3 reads CASDSGTANTGELFF. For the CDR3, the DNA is TGTGCCAGCGATTCCGGGACAGCGAACACCGGGGAGCTGTTTTTT.

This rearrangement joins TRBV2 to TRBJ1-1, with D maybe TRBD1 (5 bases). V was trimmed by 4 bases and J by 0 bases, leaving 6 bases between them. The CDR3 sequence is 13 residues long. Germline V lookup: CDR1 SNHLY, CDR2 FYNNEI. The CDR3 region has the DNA TGTGCCAGCAGTGCGGGGGTGAACACTGAAGCTTTCTTT. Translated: CASSAGVNTEAFF.

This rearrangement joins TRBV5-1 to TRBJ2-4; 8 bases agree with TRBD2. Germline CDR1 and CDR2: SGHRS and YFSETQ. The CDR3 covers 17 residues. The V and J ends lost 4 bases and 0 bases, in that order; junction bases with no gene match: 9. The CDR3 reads CASSASTSAVAKNIQYF. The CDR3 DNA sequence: TGCGCCAGCAGCGCCTCGACTAGCGCCGTAGCCAAAAACATTCAGTACTTC.

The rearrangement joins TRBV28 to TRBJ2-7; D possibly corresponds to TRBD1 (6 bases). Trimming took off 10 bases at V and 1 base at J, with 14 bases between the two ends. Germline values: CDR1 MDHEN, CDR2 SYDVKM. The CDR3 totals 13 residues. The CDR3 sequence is CAIANRVSYEQYF. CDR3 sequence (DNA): TGTGCCATCGCGAACAGGGTGTCCTACGAGCAGTACTTC.

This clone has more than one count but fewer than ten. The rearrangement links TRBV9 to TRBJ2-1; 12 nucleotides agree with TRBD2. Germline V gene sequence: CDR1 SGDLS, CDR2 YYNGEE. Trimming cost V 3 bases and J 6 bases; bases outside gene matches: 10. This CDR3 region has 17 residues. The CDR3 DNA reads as TGTGCCAGCAGCGCGTCCAGGACTAGCGGGGCAATCAATGAGCAGTTCTTC. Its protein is CASSASRTSGAINEQFF.

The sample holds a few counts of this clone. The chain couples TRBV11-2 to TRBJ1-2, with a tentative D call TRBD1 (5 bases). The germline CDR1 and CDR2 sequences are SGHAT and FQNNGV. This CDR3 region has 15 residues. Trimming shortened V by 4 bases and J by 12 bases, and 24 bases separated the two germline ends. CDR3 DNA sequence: TGTGCCAGCAGCTCTACGCCGGACGGGGGATATGTAAACACCTTC. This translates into CASSSTPDGGYVNTF.

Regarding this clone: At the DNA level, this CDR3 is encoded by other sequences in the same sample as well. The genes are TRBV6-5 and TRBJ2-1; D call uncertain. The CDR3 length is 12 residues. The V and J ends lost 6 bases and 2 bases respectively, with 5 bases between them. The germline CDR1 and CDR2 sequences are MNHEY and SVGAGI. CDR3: CASRSTYNEQFF. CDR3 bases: TGTGCCAGCAGATCCACCTACAATGAGCAGTTCTTC.

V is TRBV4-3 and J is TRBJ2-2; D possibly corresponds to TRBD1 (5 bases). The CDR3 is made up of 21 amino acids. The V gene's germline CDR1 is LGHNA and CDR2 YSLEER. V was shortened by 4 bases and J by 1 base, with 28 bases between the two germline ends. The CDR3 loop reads CASSLNPQGGPSGLNTGELFF. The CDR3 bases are TGCGCCAGCAGCCTCAACCCCCAGGGTGGCCCCTCTGGTCTGAACACCGGGGAGCTGTTTTTT.

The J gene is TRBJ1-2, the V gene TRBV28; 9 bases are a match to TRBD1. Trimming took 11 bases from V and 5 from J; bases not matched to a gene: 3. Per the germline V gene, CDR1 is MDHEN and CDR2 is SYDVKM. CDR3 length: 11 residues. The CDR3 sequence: CAVTGGYGYTF. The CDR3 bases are TGTGCCGTGACAGGGGGATATGGCTACACCTTC.